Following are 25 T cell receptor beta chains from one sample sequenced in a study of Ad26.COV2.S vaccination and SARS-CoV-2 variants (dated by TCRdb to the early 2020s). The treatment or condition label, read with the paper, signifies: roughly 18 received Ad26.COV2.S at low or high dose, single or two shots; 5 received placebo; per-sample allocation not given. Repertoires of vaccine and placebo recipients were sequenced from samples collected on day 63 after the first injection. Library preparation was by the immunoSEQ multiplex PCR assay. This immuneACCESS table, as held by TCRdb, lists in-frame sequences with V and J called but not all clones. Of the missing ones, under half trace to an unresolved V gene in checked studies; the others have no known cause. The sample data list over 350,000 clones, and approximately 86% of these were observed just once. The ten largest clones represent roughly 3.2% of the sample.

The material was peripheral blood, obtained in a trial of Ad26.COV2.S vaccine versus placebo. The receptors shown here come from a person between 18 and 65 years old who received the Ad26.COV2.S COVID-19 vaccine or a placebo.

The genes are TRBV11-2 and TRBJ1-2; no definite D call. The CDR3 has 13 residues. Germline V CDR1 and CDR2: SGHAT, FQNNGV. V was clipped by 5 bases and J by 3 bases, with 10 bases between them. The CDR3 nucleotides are TGTGCCAGCAGCCCCAGCGGGGACTATGGCTACACCTTC. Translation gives CASSPSGDYGYTF.

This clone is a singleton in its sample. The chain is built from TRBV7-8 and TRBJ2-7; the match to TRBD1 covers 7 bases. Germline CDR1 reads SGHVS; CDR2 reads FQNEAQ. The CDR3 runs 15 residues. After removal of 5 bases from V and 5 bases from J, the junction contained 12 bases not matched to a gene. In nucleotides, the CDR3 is TGTGCCAGCAGCCCAAGACGACAGGGAAGGAACGAGCAGTACTTC. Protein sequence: CASSPRRQGRNEQYF.

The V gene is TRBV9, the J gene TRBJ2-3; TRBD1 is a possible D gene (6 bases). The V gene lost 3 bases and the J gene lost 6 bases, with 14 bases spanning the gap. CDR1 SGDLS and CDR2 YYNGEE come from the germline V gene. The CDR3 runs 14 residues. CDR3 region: CASSAHRETDTQYF. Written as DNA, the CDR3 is TGTGCCAGCAGCGCTCACAGGGAAACGGATACGCAGTATTTT.

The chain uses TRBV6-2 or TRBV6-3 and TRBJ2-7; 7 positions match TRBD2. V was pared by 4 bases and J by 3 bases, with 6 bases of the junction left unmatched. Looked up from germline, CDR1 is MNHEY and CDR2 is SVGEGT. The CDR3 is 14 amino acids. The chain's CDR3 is CASSLDLAVYEQYF. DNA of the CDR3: TGTGCCAGCAGTTTGGATCTAGCGGTCTACGAGCAGTACTTC.

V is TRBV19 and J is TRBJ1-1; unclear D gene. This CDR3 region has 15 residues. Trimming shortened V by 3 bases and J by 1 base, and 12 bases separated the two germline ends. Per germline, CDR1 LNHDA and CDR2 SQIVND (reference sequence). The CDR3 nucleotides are TGTGCCAGTAGTATGGATCCGGGTACGAACACTGAAGCTTTCTTT. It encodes CASSMDPGTNTEAFF.

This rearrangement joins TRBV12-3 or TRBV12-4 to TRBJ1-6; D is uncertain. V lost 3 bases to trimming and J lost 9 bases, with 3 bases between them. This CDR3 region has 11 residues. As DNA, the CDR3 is TGTGCCAGCAGTTTGGCTTCACCCCTCCACTTT. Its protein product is CASSLASPLHF.

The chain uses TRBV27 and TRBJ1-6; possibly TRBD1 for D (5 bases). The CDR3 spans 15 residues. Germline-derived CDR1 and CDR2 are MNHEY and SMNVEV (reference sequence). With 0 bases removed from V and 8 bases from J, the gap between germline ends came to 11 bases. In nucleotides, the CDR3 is TGTGCCAGCAGTTTATCTGGGACGCGCTATTCACCCCTCCACTTT. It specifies CASSLSGTRYSPLHF.

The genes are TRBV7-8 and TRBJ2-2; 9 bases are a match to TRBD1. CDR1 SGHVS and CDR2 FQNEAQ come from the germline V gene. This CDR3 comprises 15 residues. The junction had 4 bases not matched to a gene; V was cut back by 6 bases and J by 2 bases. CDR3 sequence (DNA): TGTGCCAGCAGTCACAGGGGGCCCAACACCGGGGAGCTGTTTTTT. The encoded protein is CASSHRGPNTGELFF.

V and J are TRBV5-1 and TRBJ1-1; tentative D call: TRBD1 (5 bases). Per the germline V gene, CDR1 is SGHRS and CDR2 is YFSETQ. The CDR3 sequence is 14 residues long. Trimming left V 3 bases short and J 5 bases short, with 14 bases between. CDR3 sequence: CASSSEAGRTEAFF. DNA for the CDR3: TGCGCCAGCAGCTCCGAGGCAGGGAGGACTGAAGCTTTCTTT.

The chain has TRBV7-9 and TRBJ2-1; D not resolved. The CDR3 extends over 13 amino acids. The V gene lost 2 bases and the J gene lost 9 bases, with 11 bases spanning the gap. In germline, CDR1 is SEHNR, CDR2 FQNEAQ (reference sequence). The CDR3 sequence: CASSLLGIGEQFF. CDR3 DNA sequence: TGTGCCAGCAGCTTACTAGGGATCGGTGAGCAGTTCTTC.

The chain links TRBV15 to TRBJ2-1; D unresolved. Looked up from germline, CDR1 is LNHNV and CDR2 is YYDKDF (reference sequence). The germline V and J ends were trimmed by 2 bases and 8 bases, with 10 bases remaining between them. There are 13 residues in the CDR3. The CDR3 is CATSRRQSDEQFF. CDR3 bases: TGTGCCACCAGCAGAAGACAATCGGATGAGCAGTTCTTC.

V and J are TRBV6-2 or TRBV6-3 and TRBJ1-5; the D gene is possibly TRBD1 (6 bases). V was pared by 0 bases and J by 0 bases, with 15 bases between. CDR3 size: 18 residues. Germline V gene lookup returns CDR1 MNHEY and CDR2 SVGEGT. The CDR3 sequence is CASSYSRGTPYSNQPQHF. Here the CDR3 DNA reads TGTGCCAGCAGTTACTCTAGAGGGACACCATATAGCAATCAGCCCCAGCATTTT.

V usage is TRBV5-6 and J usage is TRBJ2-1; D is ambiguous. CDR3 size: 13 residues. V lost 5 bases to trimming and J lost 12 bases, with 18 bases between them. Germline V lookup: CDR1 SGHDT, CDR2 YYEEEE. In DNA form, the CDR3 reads TGTGCCAGCAGACCTTGGGATCAGCTCCGGCAGTTCTTC. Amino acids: CASRPWDQLRQFF. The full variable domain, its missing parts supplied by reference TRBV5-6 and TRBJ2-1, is DAGVTQSPTHLIKTRGQQVTLRCSPKSGHDTVSWYQQALGQGPQFIFQYYEEEERQRGNFPDRFSGHQFPNYSSELNVNALLLGDSALYLCASRPWDQLRQFFGPGTRLTVL.

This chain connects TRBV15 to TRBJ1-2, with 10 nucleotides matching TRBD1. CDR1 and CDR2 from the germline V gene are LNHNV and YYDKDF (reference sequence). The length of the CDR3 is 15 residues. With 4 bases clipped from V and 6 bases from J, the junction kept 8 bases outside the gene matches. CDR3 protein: CATSTGFGTGDGYTF. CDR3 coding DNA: TGTGCCACCAGCACTGGGTTCGGGACAGGGGATGGCTACACCTTC.

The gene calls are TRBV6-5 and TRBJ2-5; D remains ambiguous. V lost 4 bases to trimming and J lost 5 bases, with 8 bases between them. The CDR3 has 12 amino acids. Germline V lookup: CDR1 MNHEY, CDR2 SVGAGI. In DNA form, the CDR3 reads TGTGCCAGCAGTTCCCGGGCTGAGACCCAGTACTTC. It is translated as CASSSRAETQYF.

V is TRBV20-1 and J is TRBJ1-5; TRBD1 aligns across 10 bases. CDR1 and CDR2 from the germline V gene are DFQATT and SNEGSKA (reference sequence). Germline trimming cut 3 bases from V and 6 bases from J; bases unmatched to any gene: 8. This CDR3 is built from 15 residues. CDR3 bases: TGCAGTGCTAGTGGTGACAGGGGGCTAGGTCAGCCCCAGCATTTT. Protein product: CSASGDRGLGQPQHF.

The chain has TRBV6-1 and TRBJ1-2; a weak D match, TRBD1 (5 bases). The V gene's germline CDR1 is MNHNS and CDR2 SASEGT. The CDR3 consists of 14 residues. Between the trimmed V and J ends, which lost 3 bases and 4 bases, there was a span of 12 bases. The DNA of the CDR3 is TGTGCCAGCAGTGAGGGGGATGGAGGCTATGGCTACACCTTC. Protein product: CASSEGDGGYGYTF.

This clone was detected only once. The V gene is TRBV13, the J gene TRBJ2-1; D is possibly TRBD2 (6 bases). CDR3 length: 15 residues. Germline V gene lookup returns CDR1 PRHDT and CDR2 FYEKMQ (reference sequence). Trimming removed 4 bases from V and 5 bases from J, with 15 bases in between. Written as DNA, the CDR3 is TGTGCCAGCAGCTCCCGGGACTGGACCGACAATGAGCAGTTCTTC. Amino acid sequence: CASSSRDWTDNEQFF.

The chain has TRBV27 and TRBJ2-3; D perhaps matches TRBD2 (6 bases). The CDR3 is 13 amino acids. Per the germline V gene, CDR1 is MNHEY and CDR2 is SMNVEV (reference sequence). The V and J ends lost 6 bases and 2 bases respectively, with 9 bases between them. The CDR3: CASRPGVTDTQYF. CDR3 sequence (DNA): TGTGCCAGCAGGCCGGGAGTCACAGATACGCAGTATTTT.

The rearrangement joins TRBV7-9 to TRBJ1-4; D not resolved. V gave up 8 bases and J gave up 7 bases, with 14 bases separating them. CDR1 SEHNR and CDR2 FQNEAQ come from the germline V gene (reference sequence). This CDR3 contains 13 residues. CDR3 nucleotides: TGTGCCAGCCGGGATAACAGAGTTGAAAAACTGTTTTTT. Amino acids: CASRDNRVEKLFF.

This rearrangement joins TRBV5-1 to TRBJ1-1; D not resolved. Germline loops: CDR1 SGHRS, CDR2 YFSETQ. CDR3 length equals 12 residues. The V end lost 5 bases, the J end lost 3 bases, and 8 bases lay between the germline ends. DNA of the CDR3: TGCGCCAGCAGAGACTCAGACACTGAAGCTTTCTTT. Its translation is CASRDSDTEAFF.

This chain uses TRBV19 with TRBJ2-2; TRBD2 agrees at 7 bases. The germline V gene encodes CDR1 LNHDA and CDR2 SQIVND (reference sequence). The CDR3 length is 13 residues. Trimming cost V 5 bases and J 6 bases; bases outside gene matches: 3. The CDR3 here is CASSSGGPGELFF. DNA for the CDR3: TGTGCCAGTAGTTCGGGGGGTCCCGGGGAGCTGTTTTTT.

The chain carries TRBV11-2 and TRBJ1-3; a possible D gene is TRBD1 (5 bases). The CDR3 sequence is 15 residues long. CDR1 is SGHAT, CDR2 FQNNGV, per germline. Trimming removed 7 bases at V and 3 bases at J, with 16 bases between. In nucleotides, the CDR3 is TGTGCCAGCACCCTCTCCGGGACTATTGGAAACACCATATATTTT. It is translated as CASTLSGTIGNTIYF. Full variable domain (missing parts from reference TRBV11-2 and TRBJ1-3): EAGVAQSPRYKIIEKRQSVAFWCNPISGHATLYWYQQILGQGPKLLIQFQNNGVVDDSQLPKDRFSAERLKGVDSTLKIQPAKLEDSAVYLCASTLSGTIGNTIYFGEGSWLTVV.

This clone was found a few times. The CDR3 DNA follows: TGTGCCAGCAGCGTAGGTTCAGGGGGAGGTTTCACTGAAGCTTTCTTT. Translation: CASSVGSGGGFTEAFF. The gene calls are TRBV9 and TRBJ1-1; 7 bases agree with TRBD1. The CDR3 has 16 amino acids. Germline CDR1 reads SGDLS; CDR2 reads YYNGEE. V lost 0 bases, J lost 4 bases, and 9 bases stayed unmatched.

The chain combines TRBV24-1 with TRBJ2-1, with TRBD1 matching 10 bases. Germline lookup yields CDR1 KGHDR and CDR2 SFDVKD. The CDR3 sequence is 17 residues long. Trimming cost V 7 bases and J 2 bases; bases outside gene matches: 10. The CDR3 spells CATRPDGGTGAYNEQFF. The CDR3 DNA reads TGTGCCACCAGACCCGATGGTGGGACAGGGGCCTACAATGAGCAGTTCTTC.